These 5 T cell receptor beta chains share one sample of origin, sequenced in a study of identifying expanded T cells in peripheral blood. This table comes from immunoSEQ multiplex PCR, and its TCRdb copy is limited to in-frame clones, with some not included. The sample holds 84,000 or so clones, roughly 90% seen once. The sample was blood. These receptors originate from a person aged 18 to 75 in good health.

The genes are TRBV12-5 and TRBJ2-2; 7 bases map to TRBD1. This CDR3 is 16 amino acids long. Germline V CDR1 and CDR2: LGHNT, FRNRAP. J lost 3 bases, V lost 2 bases, and 6 bases had no gene match. The CDR3 loop is CASGLSGTAYTGELFF. The CDR3 coding sequence is TGTGCTAGTGGTTTGTCAGGGACAGCCTACACCGGGGAGCTGTTTTTT.

J is TRBJ2-4 and V is TRBV6-5, with D maybe TRBD2 (5 bases). Germline V CDR1 and CDR2: MNHEY, SVGAGI. The germline V and J ends were trimmed by 7 bases and 3 bases, with 13 bases remaining between them. The CDR3 loop spans 14 amino acids. DNA of the CDR3: TGTGCCAGCAAAGATGCAGGAGGCAAAAACATTCAGTACTTC. Translating it yields CASKDAGGKNIQYF.

The chain joins TRBV19 to TRBJ2-7, with 8 bases identical to TRBD2. The CDR3 has 16 residues. The germline V gene encodes CDR1 LNHDA and CDR2 SQIVND (reference sequence). The V segment lost 7 bases and the J segment 2 bases; nucleotides outside the gene matches: 13. CDR3 sequence (DNA): TGTGCCAGTAACCACCCCGGGGGGGACCCACCCTACGAGCAGTACTTC. As protein: CASNHPGGDPPYEQYF.

The chain links TRBV6-6 to TRBJ2-7; 8 positions agree with TRBD1. Losses at the gene ends were 8 bases for V and 0 bases for J; bases not matched to a gene: 9. The length of the CDR3 is 15 residues. Germline CDR1 MNHNY, CDR2 SVGAGI (reference sequence). The CDR3 sequence is CASGSGQGASYEQYF. Here the CDR3 DNA reads TGTGCCAGCGGTTCAGGGCAGGGGGCCTCCTACGAGCAGTACTTC.

The V call is TRBV27, the J call TRBJ1-6, with unresolved D. The CDR3 is 15 amino acids. Per germline, CDR1 MNHEY and CDR2 SMNVEV (reference sequence). The germline V and J ends were trimmed by 5 bases and 4 bases, with 12 bases remaining between them. The CDR3 DNA sequence: TGTGCCAGCAGTGACAAGACACCGTATAATTCACCCCTCCACTTT. Protein: CASSDKTPYNSPLHF.